The 19 T cell receptor beta chains in this list originate from one sample, sequenced in a study of T cells after yellow fever vaccination. MiXCR, applied by TCRdb to the 5' RACE reads, yields one record per CDR3 protein. The sample records around 340,000 distinct CDR3 sequences, around 13% being singletons. The sequencing used CD4+ T cells sorted from PBMCs, collected 15 days after the yellow fever booster vaccination. The receptors come from a man aged 18 to 30 who received the YFV17D yellow fever vaccine.

V usage is TRBV12-3 or TRBV12-4 and J usage is TRBJ2-5; D ambiguous. The germline V and J ends were trimmed by 4 bases and 5 bases, with 14 bases remaining between them. The CDR3 extends over 14 amino acids. The CDR3 region has the DNA TGTGCCAGCAGTTCAACCCCCGATCCTGAGACCCAGTACTTC. Translation: CASSSTPDPETQYF.

This clonotype has a handful of counts. The gene calls are TRBV7-3 and TRBJ2-1; 9 positions agree with TRBD1. The CDR3 totals 13 residues. V dropped 4 bases and J dropped 10; count of bases not matched to a gene: 5. Germline V gives CDR1 SGHTA, CDR2 FQGTGA. The CDR3 nucleotides read TGTGCCAGCAGCTCTACAGGGGGCGGGGAGCAGTTCTTC. The encoded protein is CASSSTGGGEQFF.

Only a few counts were recorded for this clonotype. This sequence joins TRBV6-4 and TRBJ2-7; possible D gene TRBD1, 6 bases. This CDR3 is 12 amino acids long. Germline V gene data show CDR1 as MRHNA and CDR2 as SNTAGT. The V and J ends lost 10 bases and 3 bases respectively, with 13 bases between them. The CDR3 DNA sequence: TGTGCCACCAAGTACAGGGTCTACGAGCAGTACGTC. Translated: CATKYRVYEQYV.

Only a few counts were recorded for this clonotype. This chain uses TRBV27 with TRBJ1-1, with D unclear. Germline V gives CDR1 MNHEY, CDR2 SMNVEV (reference sequence). V was trimmed by 2 bases and J by 1 base, leaving 5 bases between them. The CDR3 runs 13 residues. Here the CDR3 DNA reads TGTGCCAGCAGTTTAATGGCGAACACTGAAGCTTTCTTT. Protein sequence: CASSLMANTEAFF.

This clonotype appeared a few times. This chain links TRBV7-2 with TRBJ1-4; 7 bases agree with TRBD1. Germline lookup yields CDR1 SGHTA and CDR2 FQGNSA. J lost 7 bases, V lost 2 bases, and 7 bases had no gene match. The CDR3 extends over 15 amino acids. The CDR3 sequence is CASSLQTGEGEKLFF. CDR3 bases: TGTGCCAGCAGCTTACAAACAGGGGAGGGTGAAAAACTGTTTTTT. The full variable domain, in which reference TRBV7-2 and TRBJ1-4 provide the parts outside the CDR3, is GAGVSQSPSNKVTEKGKDVELRCDPISGHTALYWYRQSLGQGLEFLIYFQGNSAPDKSGLPSDRFSAERTGGSVSTLTIQRTQQEDSAVYLCASSLQTGEGEKLFFGSGTQLSVL.

This clonotype came up many times. The chain combines TRBV7-9 with TRBJ2-3; 8 nucleotides line up with TRBD1. The CDR3 is made up of 16 amino acids. The germline V gene encodes CDR1 SEHNR and CDR2 FQNEAQ (reference sequence). V trimming: 5 bases; J trimming: 4 bases; junction bases outside the gene matches: 11. DNA for the CDR3: TGTGCCAGCAGCCCAAGGCCGACAGGGGCCCCAGATACGCAGTATTTT. It specifies CASSPRPTGAPDTQYF. Full variable domain (missing parts from reference TRBV7-9 and TRBJ2-3): DTGVSQNPRHKITKRGQNVTFRCDPISEHNRLYWYRQTLGQGPEFLTYFQNEAQLEKSRLLSDRFSAERPKGSFSTLEIQRTEQGDSAMYLCASSPRPTGAPDTQYFGPGTRLTVL.

There are many counts of this clonotype. CDR3: CSASPASYNEQFF. As DNA, the CDR3 is TGCAGCGCTTCCCCCGCCAGCTACAATGAGCAGTTCTTC. J is TRBJ2-1 and V is TRBV29-1; no clear D gene. Germline-derived CDR1 and CDR2 are SQVTM and ANQGSEA. Trimming cost V 7 bases and J 3 bases, with 13 bases left between them. The CDR3 is 13 amino acids.

This clonotype has just a few counts. The V call is TRBV10-3, the J call TRBJ2-7, with 7 bases aligning to TRBD2. This CDR3 comprises 14 residues. CDR1 ENHRY and CDR2 SYGVKD come from the germline V gene. Losses at the gene ends were 8 bases for V and 3 bases for J; bases not matched to a gene: 10. The CDR3 sequence is CAISSGRGLYEQYF. The CDR3 DNA reads TGTGCCATCTCCTCGGGGAGGGGCCTCTACGAGCAGTACTTC.

This clonotype was observed a few times. This chain joins TRBV29-1 and TRBJ2-4; 9 bases agree with TRBD1. This CDR3 contains 13 residues. Germline CDR1 reads SQVTM; CDR2 reads ANQGSEA. V shed 6 bases and J 3 bases; nucleotides not matched to a gene: 3. The CDR3 reads CSVGGQGKNIQYF. CDR3 sequence (DNA): TGCAGCGTGGGGGGACAGGGCAAAAACATTCAGTACTTC.

Only a few counts were recorded for this clonotype. This chain connects TRBV19 to TRBJ2-2; 7 bases map to TRBD1. With 6 bases clipped from V and 6 bases from J, the junction kept 4 bases outside the gene matches. The CDR3 loop spans 13 amino acids. The V gene's germline CDR1 is LNHDA and CDR2 SQIVND (reference sequence). Here the CDR3 DNA reads TGTGCCAGTAGCAGGACAGGCCCCGGGGAGCTGTTTTTT. Residues: CASSRTGPGELFF.

This rearrangement joins TRBV30 to TRBJ2-6, with D possibly being TRBD1 (6 bases). The V gene lost 5 bases and the J gene lost 0 bases, with 11 bases spanning the gap. Per germline, CDR1 GTSNPN and CDR2 SVGIG (reference sequence). The CDR3 has 15 amino acids. CDR3 in DNA: TGTGCCTGGGCTCAGGGGTCCTCTGGGGCCAACGTCCTGACTTTC. Translated, it gives CAWAQGSSGANVLTF.

The table lists this clonotype with a few counts. The genes are TRBV11-2 and TRBJ2-5, with no clear D. The length of the CDR3 is 17 residues. Germline V gene sequence: CDR1 SGHAT, CDR2 FQNNGV. V lost 5 bases and J lost 0, with 19 bases in between. CDR3 sequence (DNA): TGTGCCAGCAGCCAACGGATTGGGCCGGCCCACCAAGAGACCCAGTACTTC. Its protein is CASSQRIGPAHQETQYF.

This chain links TRBV14 with TRBJ2-1; D uncertain. Trimming shortened V by 1 base and J by 2 bases, and 9 bases separated the two germline ends. From germline, CDR1 is SGHDN and CDR2 FVKESK. This CDR3 comprises 15 residues. CDR3 in amino acids: CASSQGGSTYNEQFF. In DNA, the CDR3 is TGTGCCAGCAGCCAAGGTGGCAGCACCTACAATGAGCAGTTCTTC.

This clonotype appeared many times. The rearrangement links TRBV5-1 to TRBJ2-1, with TRBD1 identical over 9 bases. Trimming removed 4 bases from V and 4 bases from J; junction bases left unmatched: 15. The CDR3 runs 18 residues. Germline V gene data show CDR1 as SGHRS and CDR2 as YFSETQ. The DNA for the CDR3 is TGCGCCAGCAGCCGTGAACAGGGGGCCGCGAGAGGATACAATGAGCAGTTCTTC. Encoded protein: CASSREQGAARGYNEQFF.

This clonotype was counted between two and nine times. The chain is built from TRBV7-2 and TRBJ1-6; D is perhaps TRBD1 (6 bases). Looked up from germline, CDR1 is SGHTA and CDR2 is FQGNSA. The CDR3 has 18 amino acids. With 2 bases removed from V and 9 bases from J, the gap between germline ends came to 23 bases. CDR3 region: CASSLQSGGAVWGSPLHF. CDR3 bases: TGTGCCAGCAGCTTACAGAGCGGGGGCGCGGTTTGGGGTTCACCCCTCCACTTT. The full variable domain, with the rest looked up from reference TRBV7-2 and TRBJ1-6, is GAGVSQSPSNKVTEKGKDVELRCDPISGHTALYWYRQSLGQGLEFLIYFQGNSAPDKSGLPSDRFSAERTGGSVSTLTIQRTQQEDSAVYLCASSLQSGGAVWGSPLHFGNGTRLTVT.

This clonotype was seen only a few times. The CDR3 sequence: CASSYLTGTGGYEQFF. CDR3 DNA: TGTGCCAGCAGCTATTTAACCGGGACAGGGGGCTATGAGCAGTTCTTC. The chain couples TRBV7-6 to TRBJ2-1; 12 bases are a match to TRBD1. This CDR3 region has 16 residues. Germline CDR1 is SGHVS and CDR2 is FNYEAQ. The junction had 9 bases not matched to a gene; V was cut back by 4 bases and J by 8 bases.

This sequence joins TRBV19 and TRBJ1-5; perhaps TRBD1 as D (6 bases). CDR1 is LNHDA and CDR2 is SQIVND in the germline V gene (reference sequence). The length of the CDR3 is 14 residues. V was pared by 5 bases and J by 7 bases, with 15 bases between. The CDR3 sequence: CASSAAGEWQPQHF. The DNA of the CDR3 is TGTGCCAGTAGTGCCGCAGGGGAGTGGCAGCCCCAGCATTTT.

This clonotype has only a few counts. J is TRBJ1-3 and V is TRBV7-2; D may be TRBD1 (6 bases). From germline, CDR1 is SGHTA and CDR2 FQGNSA. CDR3 length: 15 amino acids. Trimming removed 1 base at V and 4 bases at J, with 11 bases between. The CDR3 is CASSLVAGEGNTIYF. CDR3 DNA: TGTGCCAGCAGCTTAGTCGCAGGGGAGGGAAACACCATATATTTT.

This clonotype was counted a few times. This chain joins TRBV11-2 and TRBJ1-2; D is possibly TRBD1 (6 bases). This CDR3 is 14 amino acids long. Trimming removed 5 bases from V and 0 bases from J, with 10 bases in between. The germline V gene encodes CDR1 SGHAT and CDR2 FQNNGV. Here the CDR3 DNA reads TGTGCCAGCAGCCAGACAGGATCTAACTATGGCTACACCTTC. Its protein product is CASSQTGSNYGYTF. Supplemented by reference TRBV11-2 and TRBJ1-2, the full variable domain reads EAGVAQSPRYKIIEKRQSVAFWCNPISGHATLYWYQQILGQGPKLLIQFQNNGVVDDSQLPKDRFSAERLKGVDSTLKIQPAKLEDSAVYLCASSQTGSNYGYTFGSGTRLTVV.